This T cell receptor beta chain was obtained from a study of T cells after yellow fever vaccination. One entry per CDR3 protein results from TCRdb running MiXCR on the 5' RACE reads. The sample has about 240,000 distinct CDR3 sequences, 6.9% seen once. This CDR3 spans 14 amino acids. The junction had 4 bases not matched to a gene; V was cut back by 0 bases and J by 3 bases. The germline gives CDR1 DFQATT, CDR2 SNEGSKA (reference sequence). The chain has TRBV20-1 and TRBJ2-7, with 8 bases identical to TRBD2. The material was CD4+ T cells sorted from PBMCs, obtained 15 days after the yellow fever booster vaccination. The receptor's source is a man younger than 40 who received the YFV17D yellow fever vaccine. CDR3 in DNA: TGCAGTGCTAGAGAAAACGGGAGGGGCTACGAGCAGTACTTC. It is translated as CSARENGRGYEQYF.